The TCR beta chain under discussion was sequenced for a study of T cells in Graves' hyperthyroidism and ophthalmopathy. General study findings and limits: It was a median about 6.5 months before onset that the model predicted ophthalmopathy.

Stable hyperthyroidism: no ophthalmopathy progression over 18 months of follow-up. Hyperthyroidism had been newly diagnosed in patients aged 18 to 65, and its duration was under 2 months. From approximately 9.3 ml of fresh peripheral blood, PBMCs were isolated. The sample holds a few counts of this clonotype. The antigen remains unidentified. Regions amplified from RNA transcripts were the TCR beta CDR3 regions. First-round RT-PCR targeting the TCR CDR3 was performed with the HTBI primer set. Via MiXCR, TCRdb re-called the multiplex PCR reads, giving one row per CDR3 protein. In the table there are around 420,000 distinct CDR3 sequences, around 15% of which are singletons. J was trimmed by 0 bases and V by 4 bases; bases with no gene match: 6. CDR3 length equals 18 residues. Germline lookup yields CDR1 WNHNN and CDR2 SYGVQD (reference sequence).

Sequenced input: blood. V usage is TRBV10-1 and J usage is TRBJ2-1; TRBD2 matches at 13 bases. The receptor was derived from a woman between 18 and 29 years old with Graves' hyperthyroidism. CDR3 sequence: CASSGTSGSRYSYNEQFF. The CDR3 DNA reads TGCGCCAGCAGTGGGACTAGCGGGAGCAGATACTCCTACAATGAGCAGTTCTTC.